Following are 30 T cell receptor beta chains from one sample sequenced in a study of identical twins. TCRdb recomputed calls from the 5' RACE reads with MiXCR, one row per CDR3 protein. The profile shows 1.5 million to 2 million distinct CDR3 sequences, 32% of them singletons. The sequenced sample was cord blood. The receptors here all came from a newborn girl in good health.

Only a few counts were recorded for this clonotype. The V call is TRBV6-2 or TRBV6-3, the J call TRBJ1-2, with no clear D. Trimming shortened V by 7 bases and J by 4 bases, and 13 bases separated the two germline ends. The CDR3 contains 13 residues. CDR1 is MNHEY and CDR2 is SVGEGT in the germline V gene. In nucleotides, the CDR3 is TGTGCCAGCACCTACGGCGGTTTCTATGGCTACACCTTC. It encodes CASTYGGFYGYTF.

The chain employs TRBV25-1 and TRBJ2-3, with TRBD2 identical over 9 bases. Trimming removed 8 bases from V and 2 bases from J; junction bases left unmatched: 5. CDR3 length: 14 amino acids. CDR1 MGHDK and CDR2 SYGVNS come from the germline V gene. Written as DNA, the CDR3 is TGTGCCAGCCAAATAGCGGGAGACACAGATACGCAGTATTTT. This codes for CASQIAGDTDTQYF.

This clonotype was picked up a small number of times. The chain carries TRBV10-3 and TRBJ1-1; no definite D call. Trimming took 3 bases from V and 1 from J, leaving 6 bases between them. The CDR3 is 13 residues long. Germline CDR1 reads ENHRY; CDR2 reads SYGVKD. The CDR3 reads CAISEPTNTEAFF. The CDR3 nucleotides read TGTGCCATCAGTGAACCCACGAACACTGAAGCTTTCTTT.

V usage is TRBV24-1 and J usage is TRBJ2-2; the D call may be TRBD1 or TRBD2 (5 bases each). This CDR3 contains 15 residues. CDR1 and CDR2 from the germline V gene are KGHDR and SFDVKD. Trimming cost V 6 bases and J 0 bases, with 10 bases left between them. The CDR3 DNA reads as TGTGCCACCAGTCTTGGGGGAACGAACACCGGGGAGCTGTTTTTT. This codes for CATSLGGTNTGELFF.

The CDR3 DNA sequence: TGTGCCAGCACGACAGGGACCCTAGCCAAAAACATTCAGTACTTC. Translation: CASTTGTLAKNIQYF. The chain is built from TRBV12-3 or TRBV12-4 and TRBJ2-4; 7 nucleotides line up with TRBD1. J gave up 0 bases and V 7 bases, and 6 bases lay outside the gene matches. The CDR3 consists of 15 residues.

CDR3 residues: CASSFGLGQGVYGYTF. CDR3 sequence (DNA): TGTGCCAGCAGTTTTGGTCTGGGACAGGGGGTCTATGGCTACACCTTC. The chain has TRBV12-3 or TRBV12-4 and TRBJ1-2, with 11 bases identical to TRBD1. This CDR3 has 16 amino acids. V shed 3 bases, J shed 4 bases, and the junction held 7 bases outside the gene matches.

The rearrangement links TRBV20-1 to TRBJ1-1; D gene uncertain. The CDR3 runs 13 residues. In germline, CDR1 is DFQATT, CDR2 SNEGSKA (reference sequence). V gave up 1 base and J gave up 6 bases, with 12 bases separating them. Written as DNA, the CDR3 is TGCAGTGCTAGAGGGGCCGGACTCCCTGAAGCTTTCTTT. This sequence encodes CSARGAGLPEAFF.

In its sample, this clonotype was seen many times. V is TRBV20-1 and J is TRBJ2-1; D remains ambiguous. Per germline, CDR1 DFQATT and CDR2 SNEGSKA (reference sequence). The CDR3 runs 14 residues. Trimming took 1 base from V and 2 from J, leaving 9 bases between them. CDR3 nucleotides: TGCAGTGCTAGAGGCCTAGAGGCCTACAATGAGCAGTTCTTC. Amino acids: CSARGLEAYNEQFF.

This chain joins TRBV28 and TRBJ2-7, with D uncertain. CDR3 length: 15 residues. Per the germline V gene, CDR1 is MDHEN and CDR2 is SYDVKM. Trimming removed 3 bases at V and 0 bases at J, with 12 bases between. In DNA form, the CDR3 reads TGTGCCAGCAGTTTCGCAGCTAGTCCCTCCTACGAGCAGTACTTC. This encodes CASSFAASPSYEQYF.

In this sample, this clonotype turned up a few times. J is TRBJ2-5 and V is TRBV24-1, with TRBD1 as a possible D gene (6 bases). CDR1 is KGHDR, CDR2 SFDVKD, per germline. CDR3 length: 13 residues. Deletions cut 10 bases from V and 11 bases from J, with 22 bases between. The CDR3 reads CATQGTAYNEQYF. DNA for the CDR3: TGTGCCACTCAGGGGACCGCCTACAATGAGCAGTACTTC.

The rearrangement uses TRBV7-2 and TRBJ2-3; TRBD2 aligns across 14 bases. Trimming took 5 bases from V and 5 from J; bases not matched to a gene: 9. This CDR3 spans 17 amino acids. CDR1 is SGHTA and CDR2 is FQGNSA in the germline V gene. The CDR3 DNA sequence: TGTGCCAGCAGCATGCTGACTAGCGGGGGGGCAAGAGATACGCAGTATTTT. Its translation: CASSMLTSGGARDTQYF. Full variable domain (outside the CDR3, taken from reference TRBV7-2 and TRBJ2-3): GAGVSQSPSNKVTEKGKDVELRCDPISGHTALYWYRQSLGQGLEFLIYFQGNSAPDKSGLPSDRFSAERTGGSVSTLTIQRTQQEDSAVYLCASSMLTSGGARDTQYFGPGTRLTVL.

Notes on this clonotype: This may arise from a read error, as a much more abundant clone is one base away. This chain connects TRBV12-3 or TRBV12-4 to TRBJ2-3, with 7 positions matching TRBD1. V lost 1 base, J lost 10 bases, and 2 bases stayed unmatched. This CDR3 contains 12 residues. The CDR3 sequence is CASSLVGTAQYF. DNA for the CDR3: TGTGCCAGCAGTTTAGTCGGGACAGCGCAGTATTTT.

A word on this clonotype: A much bigger clone sits one base away, suggesting this may be a read error. The chain couples TRBV12-3 or TRBV12-4 to TRBJ2-1, with D uncertain. The V end was cut by 6 bases, the J end by 13 bases, with 16 bases between. The CDR3 has 12 residues. The CDR3 sequence is CASRRESETQFF. The CDR3 DNA reads as TGTGCCAGCAGAAGAGAAAGCGAGACCCAGTTCTTC.

The rearrangement uses TRBV2 and TRBJ2-7; the match to TRBD2 covers 11 bases. Germline lookup yields CDR1 SNHLY and CDR2 FYNNEI. The CDR3 is made up of 16 amino acids. The V segment lost 3 bases and the J segment 7 bases; nucleotides outside the gene matches: 11. CDR3 DNA sequence: TGTGCCAGCAGTGAGATTATGACTAGCGGGGTAGGTGAGCAGTACTTC. Translated: CASSEIMTSGVGEQYF. Together with reference TRBV2 and TRBJ2-7, the CDR3 gives the full variable domain: EPEVTQTPSHQVTQMGQEVILRCVPISNHLYFYWYRQILGQKVEFLVSFYNNEISEKSEIFDDQFSVERPDGSNFTLKIRSTKLEDSAMYFCASSEIMTSGVGEQYFGPGTRLTVT.

This clonotype appeared a few times. This chain uses TRBV5-1 with TRBJ1-2, with D possibly TRBD1 on 5 matching bases. The germline gives CDR1 SGHRS, CDR2 YFSETQ. CDR3 size: 13 residues. The V and J ends lost 4 bases and 6 bases respectively, with 13 bases between them. The CDR3: CASSPAQADGYTF. In nucleotides, the CDR3 is TGCGCCAGCAGCCCCGCACAGGCAGATGGCTACACCTTC.

V and J are TRBV20-1 and TRBJ1-6, with 7 bases aligning to TRBD1. After removal of 1 base from V and 4 bases from J, the junction contained 7 bases not matched to a gene. CDR1 is DFQATT and CDR2 is SNEGSKA in the germline V gene (reference sequence). The CDR3 is 16 amino acids. CDR3 region: CSARVLGGAYNSPLHF. CDR3 sequence (DNA): TGCAGTGCTAGAGTCTTAGGGGGCGCATATAATTCACCCCTCCACTTT.

The genes are TRBV12-3 or TRBV12-4 and TRBJ2-4; 8 bases are a match to TRBD2. Germline trimming cut 5 bases from V and 13 bases from J; bases unmatched to any gene: 19. The CDR3 loop spans 16 amino acids. For the CDR3, the DNA is TGTGCCAGCAGTCCCCGGGGGCGCGGGAGGACTAATGAGCAGTACTTC. Translating gives CASSPRGRGRTNEQYF.

This clonotype was picked up many times. This sequence joins TRBV5-1 and TRBJ2-7, with 9 positions matching TRBD2. The CDR3 extends over 16 amino acids. Germline CDR1 and CDR2: SGHRS and YFSETQ. Germline trimming cut 3 bases from V and 5 bases from J; bases unmatched to any gene: 12. In nucleotides, the CDR3 is TGCGCCAGCAGCTCGACCCCCGGGACTAGCCTCGACGAGCAGTACTTC. Translated, it gives CASSSTPGTSLDEQYF.

This chain uses TRBV7-2 with TRBJ2-1; TRBD2 aligns across 11 bases. Trimming removed 5 bases from V and 5 bases from J; junction bases left unmatched: 20. Germline V CDR1 and CDR2: SGHTA, FQGNSA. CDR3 length equals 20 residues. The DNA for the CDR3 is TGTGCCAGCAGCCGAGGGTTCCTTTCACTAGCGGGAGATTTGGACAATGAGCAGTTCTTC. It is translated as CASSRGFLSLAGDLDNEQFF.

This CDR3 reads CASSLVSRWRGKAFF. The DNA for the CDR3 is TGTGCCAGCAGCTTAGTTAGCCGATGGCGAGGGAAAGCTTTCTTT. J is TRBJ1-1 and V is TRBV7-9, with D unresolved. Deletions cut 1 base from V and 9 bases from J, with 18 bases between. The length of the CDR3 is 15 residues. Germline CDR1 is SEHNR and CDR2 is FQNEAQ (reference sequence).

The sample holds a few counts of this clonotype. V gene TRBV27 combines with J gene TRBJ1-1; D is perhaps TRBD1 (6 bases). The CDR3 runs to 14 residues. Germline V CDR1 and CDR2: MNHEY, SMNVEV (reference sequence). The germline V and J ends were trimmed by 2 bases and 4 bases, with 11 bases remaining between them. As DNA, the CDR3 is TGTGCCAGCAGTTTACAGGGGCAGGTCACTGAAGCTTTCTTT. Amino acid sequence: CASSLQGQVTEAFF.

This clonotype was detected ten times or more. The DNA of the CDR3 is TGTGCCAGCAGCCCCTTGGGACAGGGTAACTACGAGCAGTACTTC. Translated, it gives CASSPLGQGNYEQYF. V usage is TRBV12-3 or TRBV12-4 and J usage is TRBJ2-7; 9 nucleotides agree with TRBD1. The CDR3 totals 15 residues. V was pared by 6 bases and J by 3 bases, with 9 bases of the junction left unmatched.

The gene calls are TRBV24-1 and TRBJ2-3; maybe TRBD1 (6 bases). This CDR3 has 13 residues. From germline, CDR1 is KGHDR and CDR2 SFDVKD. Trimming took 5 bases from V and 10 from J, leaving 15 bases between them. As DNA, the CDR3 is TGTGCCACCAGTGCCCGGACAGCTAACGCGCAGTATTTT. This gives the protein CATSARTANAQYF.

The rearrangement joins TRBV2 to TRBJ2-7, with a weak D call TRBD2 (5 bases). CDR1 SNHLY and CDR2 FYNNEI come from the germline V gene. Between the trimmed V and J ends, which lost 5 bases and 4 bases, there was a span of 12 bases. This CDR3 contains 13 residues. The CDR3 bases are TGTGCCAGCAGTCGAGCGGACGCTTACGAGCAGTACTTC. As protein: CASSRADAYEQYF.

The chain has TRBV20-1 and TRBJ2-3; TRBD1 might be the D (5 bases). Trimming removed 2 bases at V and 2 bases at J, with 17 bases between. The CDR3 runs 16 residues. Germline-derived CDR1 and CDR2 are DFQATT and SNEGSKA (reference sequence). CDR3 coding DNA: TGCAGTGCTAGACTGGGGCCTAGTGGATTCACAGATACGCAGTATTTT. Its translation is CSARLGPSGFTDTQYF.

This clonotype was counted a single time. J is TRBJ2-5 and V is TRBV4-1; D not certain. The V gene lost 0 bases and the J gene lost 11 bases, with 16 bases spanning the gap. The CDR3 runs to 14 residues. Germline CDR1 and CDR2: MGHRA and YSYEKL. CDR3 DNA: TGCGCCAGCAGCCAAGAAAGCGTGGGGAATGAGCAGTACTTC. Encoded protein: CASSQESVGNEQYF.

This clonotype turned up a few times. The chain recombines TRBV20-1 with TRBJ2-3; D remains ambiguous. The germline V gene has CDR1 DFQATT and CDR2 SNEGSKA (reference sequence). The CDR3 has 13 residues. The V end lost 2 bases, the J end lost 2 bases, and 8 bases lay between the germline ends. CDR3 nucleotide sequence: TGCAGTGCTAGACGAGACCTCACAGATACGCAGTATTTT. Translation: CSARRDLTDTQYF.

The chain joins TRBV19 to TRBJ2-3; D is unclear. The V gene lost 3 bases and the J gene lost 6 bases, with 10 bases spanning the gap. CDR1 is LNHDA, CDR2 SQIVND, per germline (reference sequence). The CDR3 has 13 amino acids. In DNA form, the CDR3 reads TGTGCCAGTAGTATCCGAGGTCTTGATACGCAGTATTTT. It yields the protein CASSIRGLDTQYF.

The chain has TRBV5-4 and TRBJ1-2, with D possibly TRBD1 on 6 matching bases. Germline CDR1 is SGHNT and CDR2 is YYREEE (reference sequence). V gave up 7 bases and J gave up 8 bases, with 21 bases separating them. This CDR3 has 14 residues. The CDR3 DNA is TGTGCCAGCGGGCTGATTCAGGGGATCTTAGGCTACACCTTC. This sequence encodes CASGLIQGILGYTF.

This clonotype has ten or more counts. The chain links TRBV2 to TRBJ2-3, with D hard to call. The V end was cut by 8 bases, the J end by 2 bases, with 5 bases between. The CDR3 loop spans 11 amino acids. Germline CDR1 SNHLY, CDR2 FYNNEI. This CDR3 is CASGVTDTQYF. CDR3 in DNA: TGTGCCAGCGGTGTCACAGATACGCAGTATTTT.